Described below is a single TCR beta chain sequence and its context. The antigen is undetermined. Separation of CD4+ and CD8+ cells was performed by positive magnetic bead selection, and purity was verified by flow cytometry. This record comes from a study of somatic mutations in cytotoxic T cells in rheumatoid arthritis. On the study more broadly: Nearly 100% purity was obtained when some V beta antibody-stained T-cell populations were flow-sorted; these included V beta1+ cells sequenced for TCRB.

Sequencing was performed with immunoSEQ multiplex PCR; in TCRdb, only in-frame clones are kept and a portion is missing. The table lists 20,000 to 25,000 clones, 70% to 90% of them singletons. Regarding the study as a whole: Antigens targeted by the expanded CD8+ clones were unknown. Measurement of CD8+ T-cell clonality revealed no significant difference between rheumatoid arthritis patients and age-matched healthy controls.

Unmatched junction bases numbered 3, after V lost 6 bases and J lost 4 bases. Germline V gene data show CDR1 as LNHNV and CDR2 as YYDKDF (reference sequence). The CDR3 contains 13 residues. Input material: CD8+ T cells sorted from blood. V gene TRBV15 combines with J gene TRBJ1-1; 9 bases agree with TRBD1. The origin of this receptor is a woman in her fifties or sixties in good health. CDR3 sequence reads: CATRQGASTEAFF. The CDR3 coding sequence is TGTGCCACCAGACAGGGGGCAAGCACTGAAGCTTTCTTT. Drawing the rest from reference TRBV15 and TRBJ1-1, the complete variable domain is DAMVIQNPRYQVTQFGKPVTLSCSQTLNHNVMYWYQQKSSQAPKLLFHYYDKDFNNEADTPDNFQSRRPNTSFCFLDIRSPGLGDTAMYLCATRQGASTEAFFGQGTRLTVV.